This T cell receptor (beta chain) derives from a study of cytomegalovirus exposure and HLA in healthy donors. General observations from the study: The study recorded more than 150 TCR beta chains that were cytomegalovirus-associated. Data from an earlier analysis indicated that most TCR beta V segments were productive either about 87% or about 30% of the time.

About this clone itself: Its matching antigen is unknown.

The PCR contained 60 Vbeta and 13 Jbeta primers. The table came from immunoSEQ multiplex PCR; TCRdb's copy has only in-frame clones and leaves some out. This table has more than 140,000 clones, roughly 87% appearing once. V lost 5 bases, J lost 7 bases, and 15 bases lay in between. The CDR3 is 15 amino acids. CDR1 is SEHNR and CDR2 is FQNEAQ in the germline V gene (reference sequence). Sequenced sample: PBMCs. V gene TRBV7-9 combines with J gene TRBJ1-6; perhaps TRBD1 as D (5 bases). The clonotype comes from a man aged 30 to 39 in good health and CMV-seropositive. In nucleotides, the CDR3 is TGTGCCAGCAGCCCCCTCGGGCAGGGCAATTCACCCCTCCACTTT. Its protein product is CASSPLGQGNSPLHF.